This T cell receptor (beta chain) emerged from a study of shared clonotypes between healthy human individuals. Data came from immunoSEQ multiplex PCR; TCRdb stores just in-frame clones and leaves some out. The sample contains some 490,000 clones, about 84% of which appear only once. The germline V gene encodes CDR1 SGHTA and CDR2 FQGNSA. The V and J ends lost 3 bases and 3 bases respectively, with 12 bases between them. This CDR3 is 14 amino acids long. Only Caucasian adults living in Nashville, Tennessee served as donors. J is TRBJ2-7 and V is TRBV7-2; D gene ambiguous. The receptor's source is a woman aged 40 to 50 in good health. Some clones in this sample may be carry-over from other donors' samples. The sequenced material came from PBMCs. The CDR3 region has the DNA TGTGCCAGCAGCTTGGGTCACAGCAACTACGAGCAGTACTTC. It encodes CASSLGHSNYEQYF.